These 5 T cell receptor beta chains were all obtained from the same sample, sequenced in a study of PD-1 blockade in classical Hodgkin lymphoma. Every patient relapsed after autologous stem cell transplantation, and brentuximab vedotin exposure varied. Profiled with immunoSEQ multiplex PCR; TCRdb holds only in-frame clones, not every one. In the table there are about 37,000 clones, about 79% of which are singletons. The sequences come from peripheral blood mononuclear cells (PBMCs), collected at baseline. These receptors were taken from a human donor with classical Hodgkin lymphoma.

This clone was detected ten times or more. This chain joins TRBV27 and TRBJ1-5, with D uncertain. The CDR3 runs 16 residues. Germline V CDR1 and CDR2: MNHEY, SMNVEV (reference sequence). V lost 7 bases to trimming and J lost 0 bases, with 16 bases between them. The CDR3 DNA is TGTGCCAGCAAGGTCAACGGGATCTATAGCAATCAGCCCCAGCATTTT. This codes for CASKVNGIYSNQPQHF.

In DNA, the CDR3 is TGTGCCAGCAGCTTGGCTAGCGGGAGGGACAATGAGCAGTTCTTC. Amino acid sequence: CASSLASGRDNEQFF. The chain combines TRBV7-9 with TRBJ2-1, with TRBD2 identical over 12 bases. Germline CDR1 SEHNR, CDR2 FQNEAQ (reference sequence). The length of the CDR3 is 15 residues. Unmatched junction bases numbered 2, after V lost 3 bases and J lost 5 bases. Variable domain in full (rest from reference TRBV7-9 and TRBJ2-1): DTGVSQNPRHKITKRGQNVTFRCDPISEHNRLYWYRQTLGQGPEFLTYFQNEAQLEKSRLLSDRFSAERPKGSFSTLEIQRTEQGDSAMYLCASSLASGRDNEQFFGPGTRLTVL.

The rearrangement uses TRBV5-6 and TRBJ2-1, with 9 positions matching TRBD1. The CDR3 consists of 15 residues. The V gene end was trimmed by 4 bases and the J gene end by 10 bases; junction bases not matched to a gene: 12. Germline CDR1 and CDR2: SGHDT and YYEEEE. DNA of the CDR3: TGTGCCAGCAGCCCCCGGGACAGGGATTATATCGAGCAGTTCTTC. It codes for CASSPRDRDYIEQFF.

The chain's CDR3 is CASSLTPTSGRMGETQYF. Here the CDR3 DNA reads TGTGCCAGCAGCTTAACTCCCACTAGCGGGAGGATGGGGGAGACCCAGTACTTC. The V and J genes are TRBV7-6 and TRBJ2-5, with TRBD2 matching over 12 bases. Trimming removed 2 bases from V and 5 bases from J; junction bases left unmatched: 12. This CDR3 contains 18 residues. Germline CDR1 is SGHVS and CDR2 is FNYEAQ. Drawing the rest from reference TRBV7-6 and TRBJ2-5, the complete variable domain is GAGVSQSPRYKVTKRGQDVALRCDPISGHVSLYWYRQALGQGPEFLTYFNYEAQQDKSGLPNDRFSAERPEGSISTLTIQRTEQRDSAMYRCASSLTPTSGRMGETQYFGPGTRLLVL.

This sequence joins TRBV6-1 and TRBJ1-1; D remains unclear. CDR3 length: 13 amino acids. Germline CDR1 MNHNS, CDR2 SASEGT. Between the trimmed V and J ends, which lost 1 base and 11 bases, there was a span of 14 bases. The CDR3 DNA reads TGTGCCAGCAGTGAAGATGATGCTCCGGGGGCTTTCTTT. Translation: CASSEDDAPGAFF.